The rows below give T cell receptor beta chains drawn from one sample of a study of T cells in Graves' hyperthyroidism and ophthalmopathy. TCRdb re-called the multiplex PCR reads with MiXCR, one entry per CDR3 protein. The data contain approximately 510,000 distinct CDR3 sequences, 20% of them singletons. The sample was blood. The source of these receptors is a man in his late teens or twenties with Graves' hyperthyroidism. Each CDR3 is given with its conserved first and last residue. The order of the fields is CDR3 length, J gene, V gene, CDR3 protein.

>18|TRBJ2-7|TRBV11-2
CASSGRDRGLAVFYEQYF
>14|TRBJ2-7|TRBV2
CASREGQGSYEQYF
>12|TRBJ2-3|TRBV20-1
CSASDLTDTKYF
>15|TRBJ2-7|TRBV7-8
CASSLMAGGPYEQYF
>14|TRBJ2-2|TRBV24-1
CATRKGANTGELFF
>15|TRBJ1-1|TRBV6-1
CASSEVRGLNTEAFF
>15|TRBJ1-5|TRBV27
CASSFSGLDNQPQHF
>12|TRBJ1-1|TRBV11-3
CASSLVGSEAFF
>13|TRBJ2-5|TRBV7-8
CASSNPRGATQYF
>15|TRBJ2-5|TRBV6-5
CASSYAGHRSETQYF
>15|TRBJ2-7|TRBV19
CASLGTSGGAYEQYF
>12|TRBJ1-1|TRBV12-3/TRBV12-4
CASRSSGGQAFF
>12|TRBJ2-5|TRBV12-3/TRBV12-4
CASTSVSETQYF
>16|TRBJ2-7|TRBV24-1
CATSDGLAGYPYEQYF
>13|TRBJ1-1|TRBV2
CASSVVSGPIGFF